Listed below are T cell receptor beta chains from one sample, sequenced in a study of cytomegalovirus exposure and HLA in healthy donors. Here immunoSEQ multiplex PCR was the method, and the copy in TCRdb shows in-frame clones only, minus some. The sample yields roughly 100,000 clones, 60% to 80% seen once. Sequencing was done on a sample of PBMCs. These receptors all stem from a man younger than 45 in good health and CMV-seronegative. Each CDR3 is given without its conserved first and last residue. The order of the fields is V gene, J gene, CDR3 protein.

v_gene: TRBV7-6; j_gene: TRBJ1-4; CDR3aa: ASSLRTGVDEKLF
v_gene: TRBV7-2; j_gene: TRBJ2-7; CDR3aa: ASSSTSGRGPEY
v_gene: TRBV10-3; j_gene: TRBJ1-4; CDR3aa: AISETDRGGEKLF
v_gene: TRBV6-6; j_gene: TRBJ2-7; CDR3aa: ATISGRGPYEQY
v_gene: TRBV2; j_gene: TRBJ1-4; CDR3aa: ASSRTRTGEKLF
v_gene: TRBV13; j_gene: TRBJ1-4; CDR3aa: ASSVGRDYEKLF
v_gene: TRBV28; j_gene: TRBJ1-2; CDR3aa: ASRAGTGGPYGYT
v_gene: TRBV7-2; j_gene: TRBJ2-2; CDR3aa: ATSRGSRAGELF
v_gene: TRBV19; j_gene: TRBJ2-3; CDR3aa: ASSIGTGSTDTQY
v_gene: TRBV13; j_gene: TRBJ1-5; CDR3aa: ASSLGQGIGNQPQH
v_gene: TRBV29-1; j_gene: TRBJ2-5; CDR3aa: SAGQGAGETQY
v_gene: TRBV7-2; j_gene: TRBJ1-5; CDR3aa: ASSPTGDSQPQH
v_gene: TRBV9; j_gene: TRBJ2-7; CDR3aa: ASSVAQTSMYEQY
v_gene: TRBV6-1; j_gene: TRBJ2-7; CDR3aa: ASNRLAGGYEQY
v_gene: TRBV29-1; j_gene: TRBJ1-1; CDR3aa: SVDEWNTEAF
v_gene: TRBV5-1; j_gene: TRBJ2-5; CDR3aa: ASSYPGEETQY
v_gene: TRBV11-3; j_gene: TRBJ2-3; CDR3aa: ASSLGLDPPRATQY
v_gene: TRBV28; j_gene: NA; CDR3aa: ASSLAGVAYEQY
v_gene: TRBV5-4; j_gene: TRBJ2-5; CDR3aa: ASSLRPNQETQY
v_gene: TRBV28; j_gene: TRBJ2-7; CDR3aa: ASSTTAGTPYEQY
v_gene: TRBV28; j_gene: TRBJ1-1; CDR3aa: ASSLVGQGLNPF
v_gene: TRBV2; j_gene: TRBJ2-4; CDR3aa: ASSDLAGAVKNIQY
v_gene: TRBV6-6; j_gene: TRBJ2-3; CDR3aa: ASRRGGSTDTQY
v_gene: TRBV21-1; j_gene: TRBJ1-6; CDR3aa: ASSKASTSSYNSPLH
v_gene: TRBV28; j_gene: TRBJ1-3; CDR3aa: ASTISYRVRSSGNTIY
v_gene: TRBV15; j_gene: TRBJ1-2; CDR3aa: ATSREGGAHYGYT
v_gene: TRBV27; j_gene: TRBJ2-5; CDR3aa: ASSNVDRAKTQY
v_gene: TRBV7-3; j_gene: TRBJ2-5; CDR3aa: ASSLTSGKAQY
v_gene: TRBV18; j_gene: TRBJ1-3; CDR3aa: ASSPRQRADGNTIY